This TCR beta chain was recorded in a study of PD-L1 blockade in urothelial cancer. General study findings and limits: At 3 weeks on treatment, tumor-associated clones expanded more with durable benefit. Below-median blood TCR clonality before treatment forecast better survival.

Remarks on this clone: Its antigen is unidentified.

In germline, CDR1 is SGHRS, CDR2 YFSETQ. This CDR3 is 13 amino acids long. V was shortened by 6 bases and J by 1 base, with 10 bases between the two germline ends. Every PCR was spiked with synthetic TCR analog templates. Data came from immunoSEQ multiplex PCR; TCRdb stores just in-frame clones and leaves some out. Of 80,000 to 95,000 clones listed, 83% are singletons. The time point denotes: peripheral blood 6 weeks after treatment start. Anywhere from 1 to 8 samples came from each patient, spanning pretreatment and on-treatment. The TCR sequence derives from a man between 70 and 80 years old with urothelial cancer. The V call is TRBV5-1, the J call TRBJ1-1; D remains unclear. The starting material was PBMCs, obtained around atezolizumab (anti-PD-L1) treatment. Written as DNA, the CDR3 is TGCGCCAGCACCTATTCTGGGAACACTGAAGCTTTCTTT. Protein: CASTYSGNTEAFF.